This T cell receptor (beta chain) derives from a study of cytomegalovirus exposure and HLA in healthy donors. This clone has just one count. Primers included in the PCR were 60 Vbeta and 13 Jbeta primers. TCRdb keeps only in-frame clones here, not all; method: immunoSEQ multiplex PCR. The table includes 80,000 to 100,000 clones, more than 60% detected once. The clonotype was recovered from a man aged 50 to 59 in good health and CMV-seronegative. The material sequenced was PBMCs.

The CDR3 region is CASRQATFGQRENYNEQFF. In nucleotides, the CDR3 is TGTGCCAGCAGACAAGCCACCTTTGGCCAGCGGGAGAACTACAATGAGCAGTTCTTC. This chain links TRBV5-4 with TRBJ2-1; TRBD2 agrees at 8 bases. The CDR3 spans 19 residues. J gave up 3 bases and V 5 bases, and 19 bases lay outside the gene matches. CDR1 is SGHNT and CDR2 is YYREEE in the germline V gene (reference sequence). Variable domain in full (rest from reference TRBV5-4 and TRBJ2-1): ETGVTQSPTHLIKTRGQQVTLRCSSQSGHNTVSWYQQALGQGPQFIFQYYREEENGRGNFPPRFSGLQFPNYSSELNVNALELDDSALYLCASRQATFGQRENYNEQFFGPGTRLTVL.